This T cell receptor beta chain was retrieved from a study of spatial heterogeneity in lung cancer. The table lists this clonotype with many counts. Time point given: sample taken at primary tumor resection. Material for sequencing was whole RNA from tumor, nontumor lung or frozen PBMC, left unsorted. Via MiXCR, TCRdb re-called the 5' RACE reads, giving one row per CDR3 protein. This sample carries around 60,000 distinct CDR3 sequences, roughly 7.9% of them seen once, and the ten largest clones take about 15%. The germline V gene encodes CDR1 SGHVS and CDR2 FNYEAQ. The CDR3 extends over 20 amino acids. Unmatched junction bases numbered 20, after V lost 3 bases and J lost 4 bases.

The sample in question was PBMCs, obtained at surgery. The J gene is TRBJ1-2, the V gene TRBV7-6, with 10 bases aligning to TRBD1. The receptor was isolated from a female donor with early-stage non-small cell lung cancer. CDR3 DNA: TGTGCCAGCAGCTTGGCAGACCCCGGGACAGGGGCCTTCGGGGCCTATGGCTACACCTTC. Translation: CASSLADPGTGAFGAYGYTF. Full variable domain (remainder filled in from reference TRBV7-6 and TRBJ1-2): GAGVSQSPRYKVTKRGQDVALRCDPISGHVSLYWYRQALGQGPEFLTYFNYEAQQDKSGLPNDRFSAERPEGSISTLTIQRTEQRDSAMYRCASSLADPGTGAFGAYGYTFGSGTRLTVV.